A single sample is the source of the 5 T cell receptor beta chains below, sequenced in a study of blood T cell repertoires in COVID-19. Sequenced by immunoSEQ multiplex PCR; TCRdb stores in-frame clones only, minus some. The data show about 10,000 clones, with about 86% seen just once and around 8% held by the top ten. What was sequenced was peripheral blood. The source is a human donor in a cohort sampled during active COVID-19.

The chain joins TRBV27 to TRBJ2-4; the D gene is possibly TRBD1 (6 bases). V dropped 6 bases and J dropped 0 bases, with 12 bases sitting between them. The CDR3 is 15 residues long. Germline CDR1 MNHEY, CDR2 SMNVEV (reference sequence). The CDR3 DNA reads TGTGCCAGCAGAACCAGGACAGAAGCCAAAAACATTCAGTACTTC. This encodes CASRTRTEAKNIQYF.

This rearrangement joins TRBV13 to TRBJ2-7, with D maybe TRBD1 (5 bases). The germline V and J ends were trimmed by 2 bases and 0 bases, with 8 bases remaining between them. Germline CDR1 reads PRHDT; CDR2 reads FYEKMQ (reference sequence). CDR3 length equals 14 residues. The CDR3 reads CASSLSRVSYEQYF. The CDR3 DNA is TGTGCCAGCAGCTTAAGCAGGGTCTCCTACGAGCAGTACTTC.

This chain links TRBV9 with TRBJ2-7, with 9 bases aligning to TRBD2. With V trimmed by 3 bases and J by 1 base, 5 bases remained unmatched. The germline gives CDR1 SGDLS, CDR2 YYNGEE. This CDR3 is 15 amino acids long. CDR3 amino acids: CASSAGTSRSYEQYF. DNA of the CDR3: TGTGCCAGCAGCGCCGGGACTAGCAGATCCTACGAGCAGTACTTC. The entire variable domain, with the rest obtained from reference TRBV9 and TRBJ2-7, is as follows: DSGVTQTPKHLITATGQRVTLRCSPRSGDLSVYWYQQSLDQGLQFLIQYYNGEERAKGNILERFSAQQFPDLHSELNLSSLELGDSALYFCASSAGTSRSYEQYFGPGTRLTVT.

CDR3 amino acids: CASSHRLNYGYTF. The CDR3 nucleotides are TGTGCCAGCAGTCACAGATTAAACTATGGCTACACCTTC. The chain has TRBV27 and TRBJ1-2; D is ambiguous. Per the germline V gene, CDR1 is MNHEY and CDR2 is SMNVEV (reference sequence). This CDR3 has 13 amino acids. Trimming left V 5 bases short and J 2 bases short, with 9 bases between.

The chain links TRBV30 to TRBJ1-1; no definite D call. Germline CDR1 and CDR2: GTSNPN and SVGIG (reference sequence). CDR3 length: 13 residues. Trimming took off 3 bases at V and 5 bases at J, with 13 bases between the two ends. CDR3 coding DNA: TGTGCCTGGAGCTTGGCAGGTGGAACTGAAGCTTTCTTT. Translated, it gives CAWSLAGGTEAFF.